The source of this TCR beta chain is a study of Ad26.COV2.S vaccination and SARS-CoV-2 variants. Sequencing used immunoSEQ multiplex PCR; TCRdb keeps in-frame clones, though not all of them. Counted here are roughly 350,000 clones, 87% occurring once; the ten biggest clones make up around 3.7%. The CDR3 totals 11 residues. Trimming pared 5 bases from V and 5 bases from J, leaving 9 bases between. Germline CDR1 reads SQVTM; CDR2 reads ANQGSEA. Treatment described: around 19 received Ad26.COV2.S at low or high dose, single or two shots; roughly five received placebo; per-sample allocation not given. Day 63 after the first vaccine or placebo injection was the time point for sampling.

The TCR sequence derives from a person between 18 and 60 years old who received the Ad26.COV2.S COVID-19 vaccine or a placebo. This sequence joins TRBV29-1 and TRBJ1-2; weak D call: TRBD1 (5 bases). Material: peripheral blood, obtained in a trial of Ad26.COV2.S vaccine versus placebo. CDR3 sequence: CSVRGGYGYTF. The CDR3 region has the DNA TGCAGCGTTCGGGGGGGTTATGGCTACACCTTC.